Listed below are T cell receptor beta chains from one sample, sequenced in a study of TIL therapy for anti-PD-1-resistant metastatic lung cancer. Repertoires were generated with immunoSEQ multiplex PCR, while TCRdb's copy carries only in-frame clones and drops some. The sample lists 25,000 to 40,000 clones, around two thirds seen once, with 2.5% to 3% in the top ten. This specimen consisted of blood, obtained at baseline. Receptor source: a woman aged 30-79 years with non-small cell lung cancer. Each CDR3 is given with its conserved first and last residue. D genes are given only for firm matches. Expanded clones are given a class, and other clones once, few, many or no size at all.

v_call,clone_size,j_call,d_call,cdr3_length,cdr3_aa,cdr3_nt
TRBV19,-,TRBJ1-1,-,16,CASSIVGSLMGTEAFF,TGTGCCAGTAGTATAGTAGGCTCCCTCATGGGCACTGAAGCTTTCTTT
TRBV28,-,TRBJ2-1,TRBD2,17,CASSYPGLAGVEAEQFF,TGTGCCAGCAGTTATCCGGGACTAGCGGGAGTTGAGGCTGAGCAGTTCTTC
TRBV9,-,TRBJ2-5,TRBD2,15,CASSAGLSHQETQYF,TGTGCCAGCAGCGCGGGACTATCCCACCAAGAGACCCAGTACTTC
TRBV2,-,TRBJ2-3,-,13,CASSAGPPDTQYF,TGTGCCAGCAGCGCCGGACCCCCGGATACGCAGTATTTT
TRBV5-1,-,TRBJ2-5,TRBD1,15,CASSLATGGLETQYF,TGCGCCAGCAGCTTGGCGACAGGGGGACTGGAGACCCAGTACTTC
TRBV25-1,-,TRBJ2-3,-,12,CAHTPQRDTQYF,TGTGCCCACACACCCCAGAGAGATACGCAGTATTTT
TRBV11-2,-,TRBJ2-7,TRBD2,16,CASSLLEAGGDYEQYF,TGTGCCAGCAGCTTACTGGAAGCGGGAGGTGACTACGAGCAGTACTTC
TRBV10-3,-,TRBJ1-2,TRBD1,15,CAIRGTGGLFYGYTF,TGTGCCATCAGAGGGACAGGCGGTCTATTCTATGGCTACACCTTC
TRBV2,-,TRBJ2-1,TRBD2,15,CASSERLAGGNEQFF,TGTGCCAGCAGTGAAAGGCTAGCGGGAGGAAATGAGCAGTTCTTC
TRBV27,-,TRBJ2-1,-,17,CASSLVTLSGLGNEQFF,TGTGCCAGCAGTTTAGTGACCCTAAGCGGGTTGGGCAATGAGCAGTTCTTC
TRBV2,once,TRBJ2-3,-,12,CASRGGPETQYF,TGTGCCAGCAGGGGGGGGCCAGAAACGCAGTATTTT
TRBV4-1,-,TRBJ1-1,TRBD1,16,CASSANAGTGVTEAFF,TGCGCCAGCAGCGCCAACGCCGGGACAGGGGTAACTGAAGCTTTCTTT
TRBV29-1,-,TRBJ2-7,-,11,CSAGGYYEQYF,TGCAGCGCTGGGGGATACTACGAGCAGTACTTC
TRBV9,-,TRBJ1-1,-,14,CASSMQGLNTEAFF,TGTGCCAGCAGCATGCAGGGGTTGAACACTGAAGCTTTCTTT
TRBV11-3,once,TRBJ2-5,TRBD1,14,CASSSDRAGETQYF,TGTGCCAGCAGCTCCGACAGGGCTGGGGAGACCCAGTACTTC
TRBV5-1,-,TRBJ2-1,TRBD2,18,CASSLRLGGGRATDEQFF,TGCGCCAGCAGCTTAAGATTGGGTGGCGGGAGGGCCACAGATGAGCAGTTCTTC
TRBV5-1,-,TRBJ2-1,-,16,CASSLEGGSTYNEQFF,TGCGCCAGCAGCTTGGAGGGCGGATCTACCTACAATGAGCAGTTCTTC
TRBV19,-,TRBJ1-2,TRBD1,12,CASHFQGDGYTF,TGTGCCAGCCACTTCCAGGGGGATGGCTACACCTTC
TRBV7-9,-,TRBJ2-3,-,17,CASSSGAWWERTDTQYF,TGTGCCAGCAGTTCGGGGGCATGGTGGGAGCGGACAGATACGCAGTATTTT
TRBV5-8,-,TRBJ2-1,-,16,CASSPGVGGPYNEQFF,TGTGCCAGCAGCCCCGGTGTTGGCGGACCCTACAATGAGCAGTTCTTC
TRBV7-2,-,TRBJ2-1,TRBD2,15,CASSFTSGPENEQFF,TGTGCCAGCAGTTTTACTAGCGGCCCAGAAAATGAGCAGTTCTTC
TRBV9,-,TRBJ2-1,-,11,CASSVGGPKFF,TGTGCCAGCAGCGTAGGAGGGCCTAAGTTCTTC